This TCR beta chain was profiled in a study of monozygotic twins with inflammatory bowel disease. The CDR3 loop spans 16 amino acids. Germline V gives CDR1 LNHDA, CDR2 SQIVND (reference sequence). The input for each TCR library was around 3.5 ug of total RNA. The template-switching step introduced UMIs that carried a 6-nucleotide sample barcode. TCRdb reprocessed the 5' RACE reads, with one entry per CDR3 protein and no DNA. The sample includes some 300,000 distinct CDR3 sequences. The rearrangement links TRBV19 to TRBJ1-1; TCRdb names TRBD1, which stays unverified in the absence of DNA. The sequence derives from a human donor with ulcerative colitis or Crohn's disease, or a healthy co-twin of an affected twin (not recorded which). Sequencing input: blood. The CDR3 here is CASSTLKGQGSTEAFF. Based on the CDR3 plus reference TRBV19 and TRBJ1-1, the full variable domain is DGGITQSPKYLFRKEGQNVTLSCEQNLNHDAMYWYRQDPGQGLRLIYYSQIVNDFQKGDIAEGYSVSREKKESFPLTVTSAQKNPTAFYLCASSTLKGQGSTEAFFGQGTRLTVV.